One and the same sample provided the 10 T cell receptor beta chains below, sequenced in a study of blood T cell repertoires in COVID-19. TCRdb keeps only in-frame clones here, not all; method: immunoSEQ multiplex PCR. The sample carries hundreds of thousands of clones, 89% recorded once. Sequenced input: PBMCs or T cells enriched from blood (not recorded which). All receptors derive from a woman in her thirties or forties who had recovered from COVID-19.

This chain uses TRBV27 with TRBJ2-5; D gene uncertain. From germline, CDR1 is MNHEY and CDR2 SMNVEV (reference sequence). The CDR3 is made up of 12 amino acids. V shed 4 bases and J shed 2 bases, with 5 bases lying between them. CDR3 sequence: CASSSPQETQYF. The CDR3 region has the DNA TGTGCCAGCAGTTCTCCTCAAGAGACCCAGTACTTC.

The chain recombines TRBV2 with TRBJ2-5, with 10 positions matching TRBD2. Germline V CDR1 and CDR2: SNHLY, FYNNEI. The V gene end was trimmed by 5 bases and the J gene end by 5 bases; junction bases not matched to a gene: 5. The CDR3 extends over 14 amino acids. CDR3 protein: CASSSLAGVETQYF. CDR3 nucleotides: TGTGCCAGCAGTAGTCTAGCGGGGGTGGAGACCCAGTACTTC.

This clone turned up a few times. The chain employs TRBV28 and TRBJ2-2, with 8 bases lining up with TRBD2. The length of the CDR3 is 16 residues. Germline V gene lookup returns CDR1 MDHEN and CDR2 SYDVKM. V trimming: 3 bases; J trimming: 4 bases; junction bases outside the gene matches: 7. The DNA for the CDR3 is TGTGCCAGCAGTTTCACGGGCGGGAGGCGCACCGGGGAGCTGTTTTTT. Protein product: CASSFTGGRRTGELFF.

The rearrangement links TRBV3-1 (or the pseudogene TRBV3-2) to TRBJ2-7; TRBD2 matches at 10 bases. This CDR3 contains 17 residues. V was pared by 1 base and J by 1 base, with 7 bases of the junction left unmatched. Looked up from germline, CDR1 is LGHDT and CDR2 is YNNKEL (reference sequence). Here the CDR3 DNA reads TGTGCCAGCAGCCAAGGACTAGCGGGTCTAAAGTCCTACGAGCAGTACTTC. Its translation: CASSQGLAGLKSYEQYF.

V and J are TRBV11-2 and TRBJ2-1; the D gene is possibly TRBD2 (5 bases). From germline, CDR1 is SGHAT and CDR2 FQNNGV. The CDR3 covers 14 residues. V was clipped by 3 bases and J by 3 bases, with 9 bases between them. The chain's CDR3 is CASSLWENYNEQFF. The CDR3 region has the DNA TGTGCCAGCAGCTTGTGGGAGAACTACAATGAGCAGTTCTTC.

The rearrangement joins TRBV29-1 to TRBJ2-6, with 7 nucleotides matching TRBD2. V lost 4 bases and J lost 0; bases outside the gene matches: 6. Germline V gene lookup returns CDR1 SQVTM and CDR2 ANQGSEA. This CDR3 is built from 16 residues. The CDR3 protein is CSVGVAGDSGANVLTF. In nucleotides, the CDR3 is TGCAGCGTTGGTGTAGCGGGTGACTCTGGGGCCAACGTCCTGACTTTC.

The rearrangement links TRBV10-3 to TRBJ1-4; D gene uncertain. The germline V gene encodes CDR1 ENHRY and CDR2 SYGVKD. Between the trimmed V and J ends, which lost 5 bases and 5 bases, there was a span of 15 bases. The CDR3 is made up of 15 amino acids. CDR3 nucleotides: TGTGCCATCAGTTCCCCCGCGGGCCCAAATGAAAAACTGTTTTTT. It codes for CAISSPAGPNEKLFF.

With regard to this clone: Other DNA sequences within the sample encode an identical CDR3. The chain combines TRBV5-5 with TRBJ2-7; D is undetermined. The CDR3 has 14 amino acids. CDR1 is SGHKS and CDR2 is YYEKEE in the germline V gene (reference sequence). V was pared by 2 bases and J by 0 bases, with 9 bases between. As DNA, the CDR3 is TGTGCCAGCAGCTTCGCCGATAGCTCCTACGAGCAGTACTTC. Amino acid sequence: CASSFADSSYEQYF.

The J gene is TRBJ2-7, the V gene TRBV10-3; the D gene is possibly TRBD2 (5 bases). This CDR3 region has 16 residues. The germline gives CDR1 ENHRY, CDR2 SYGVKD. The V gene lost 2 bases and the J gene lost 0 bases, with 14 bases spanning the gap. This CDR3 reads CAISELSGGSSYEQYF. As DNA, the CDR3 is TGTGCCATCAGTGAGCTAAGTGGAGGTTCCTCCTACGAGCAGTACTTC.

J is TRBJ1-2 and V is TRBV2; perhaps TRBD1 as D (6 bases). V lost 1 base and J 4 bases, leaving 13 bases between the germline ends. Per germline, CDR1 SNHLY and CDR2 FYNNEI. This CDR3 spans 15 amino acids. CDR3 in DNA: TGTGCCAGCAGTGAAGGGACAGATTACTTCTATGGCTACACCTTC. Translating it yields CASSEGTDYFYGYTF.